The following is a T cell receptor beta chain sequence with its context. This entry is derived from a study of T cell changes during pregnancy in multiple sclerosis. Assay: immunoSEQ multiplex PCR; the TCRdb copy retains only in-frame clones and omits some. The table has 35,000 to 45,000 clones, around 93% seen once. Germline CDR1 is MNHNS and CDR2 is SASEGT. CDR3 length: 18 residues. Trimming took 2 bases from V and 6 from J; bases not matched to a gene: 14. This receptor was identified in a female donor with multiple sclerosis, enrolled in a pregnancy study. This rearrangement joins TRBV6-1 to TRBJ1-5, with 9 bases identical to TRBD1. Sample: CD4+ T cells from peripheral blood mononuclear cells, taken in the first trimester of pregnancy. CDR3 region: CASSESPLGQGFSQPQHF. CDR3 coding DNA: TGTGCCAGCAGTGAATCTCCCCTGGGACAGGGTTTCAGTCAGCCCCAGCATTTT.